A selection of T cell receptor beta chains follows, all from one sample in a study of blood T cell repertoires in COVID-19. Repertoires were generated with immunoSEQ multiplex PCR, while TCRdb's copy carries only in-frame clones and drops some. The table shows 190,000 or so clones, with approximately 88% occurring only once. Sequenced input: PBMCs or T cells enriched from blood (not recorded which). Receptors were obtained from a woman under 30 who had recovered from COVID-19. Both conserved end residues are part of each CDR3. The order of the fields is CDR3 DNA, CDR3 protein, V gene, D gene, clone size, J gene. A D gene is named only where the DNA matches it firmly. Size tells how often a clone was seen (once, few, many) or the class of an expanded clone, and some rows leave it out.

CDR3nt: TGTGCCAGCAGTGCTCAAACTAGCGGGGGTAGGGAGACCCAGTACTTC
CDR3aa: CASSAQTSGGRETQYF
v_gene: TRBV6-1
d_gene: TRBD2
abundance: .
j_gene: TRBJ2-5

CDR3nt: TGTGCCAGCAGCGGGACAGGGGGACGCTCTGGAAACACCATATATTTT
CDR3aa: CASSGTGGRSGNTIYF
v_gene: TRBV9
d_gene: TRBD1
abundance: once
j_gene: TRBJ1-3

CDR3nt: TGCAGCGTTGACGGTCGGACTGAAGCTTTCTTT
CDR3aa: CSVDGRTEAFF
v_gene: TRBV29-1
d_gene: .
abundance: .
j_gene: TRBJ1-1

CDR3nt: TGTGCCAGCAGCGATGGGACAGGGGGTTACTACGAGCAGTACTTC
CDR3aa: CASSDGTGGYYEQYF
v_gene: TRBV9
d_gene: TRBD1
abundance: .
j_gene: TRBJ2-7

CDR3nt: TGTGCCAGCAACAGGGCGAGCACTGAAGCTTTCTTT
CDR3aa: CASNRASTEAFF
v_gene: TRBV28
d_gene: .
abundance: .
j_gene: TRBJ1-1

CDR3nt: TGCGCCAGCAAGGGGGAAAGCACAGATACGCAGTATTTT
CDR3aa: CASKGESTDTQYF
v_gene: TRBV10-1
d_gene: .
abundance: .
j_gene: TRBJ2-3

CDR3nt: TGTGCCAGCGGAAGCGGGGGAATGGATACGCAGTATTTT
CDR3aa: CASGSGGMDTQYF
v_gene: TRBV27
d_gene: TRBD2
abundance: .
j_gene: TRBJ2-3

CDR3nt: TGTGCCAGCAGCTCCCGGACAGGACGAGGCTATGGCTACACCTTC
CDR3aa: CASSSRTGRGYGYTF
v_gene: TRBV9
d_gene: TRBD1
abundance: .
j_gene: TRBJ1-2

CDR3nt: TGTGCCAGCAGCGTGACAGGGTGGGGAACTGAAGCTTTCTTT
CDR3aa: CASSVTGWGTEAFF
v_gene: TRBV7-2
d_gene: TRBD1
abundance: .
j_gene: TRBJ1-1

CDR3nt: TGTGCCAGCAGCCAGGGGACAGGGAGCTCCTACAATGAGCAGTTCTTC
CDR3aa: CASSQGTGSSYNEQFF
v_gene: TRBV14
d_gene: TRBD1
abundance: .
j_gene: TRBJ2-1

CDR3nt: TGTGCCTGGAGTGTAGGGACAGACTACGAGCAGTACTTC
CDR3aa: CAWSVGTDYEQYF
v_gene: TRBV30
d_gene: TRBD1
abundance: few
j_gene: TRBJ2-7

CDR3nt: TGTGCCAGCAGTTTAGGACGGGGGGCTTTTTCACCCCTCCACTTT
CDR3aa: CASSLGRGAFSPLHF
v_gene: TRBV27
d_gene: .
abundance: .
j_gene: TRBJ1-6

CDR3nt: TGTGCCAGTAGTACACAGGGGGCACGGGAGCAGTACTTC
CDR3aa: CASSTQGAREQYF
v_gene: TRBV19
d_gene: TRBD1
abundance: .
j_gene: TRBJ2-7

CDR3nt: TGTGCCAGTAGTCCAAGGACGGGGGGTTATTCAACTAATGAAAAACTGTTTTTT
CDR3aa: CASSPRTGGYSTNEKLFF
v_gene: TRBV19
d_gene: .
abundance: .
j_gene: TRBJ1-4

CDR3nt: TGTGCCAGCAGCCAGACAGGGGGAGCGGAGACCCAGTACTTC
CDR3aa: CASSQTGGAETQYF
v_gene: TRBV3-1/TRBV3-2
d_gene: TRBD1
abundance: few
j_gene: TRBJ2-5

CDR3nt: TGCGCCAGCAGCCAAGTGAGGGAGGGCAATCAGCCCCAGCATTTT
CDR3aa: CASSQVREGNQPQHF
v_gene: TRBV4-1
d_gene: .
abundance: few
j_gene: TRBJ1-5

CDR3nt: TGCAGTGCCACAGTTGTGGATACGCAGTATTTT
CDR3aa: CSATVVDTQYF
v_gene: TRBV20-1
d_gene: .
abundance: .
j_gene: TRBJ2-3

CDR3nt: TGTGCCAGCAGACCGGACACCTACGAGCAGTACTTC
CDR3aa: CASRPDTYEQYF
v_gene: TRBV2
d_gene: .
abundance: .
j_gene: TRBJ2-7

CDR3nt: TGTGCCAGCAGCTTAGATCGCGGCGGGGAGCTGTTTTTT
CDR3aa: CASSLDRGGELFF
v_gene: TRBV11-2
d_gene: .
abundance: .
j_gene: TRBJ2-2

CDR3nt: TGCGCCAGCAGCTTCTCAACAGAGCCACCCCTCCACTTT
CDR3aa: CASSFSTEPPLHF
v_gene: TRBV5-1
d_gene: .
abundance: .
j_gene: TRBJ1-6

CDR3nt: TGTGCCAGCAGTACTGACCGCGGGTGGACTGAAGCTTTCTTT
CDR3aa: CASSTDRGWTEAFF
v_gene: TRBV6-5
d_gene: .
abundance: .
j_gene: TRBJ1-1

CDR3nt: TGTGCCAGCAGTTTTGCTTCAGGGGACAATCAGCCCCAGCATTTT
CDR3aa: CASSFASGDNQPQHF
v_gene: TRBV27
d_gene: .
abundance: once
j_gene: TRBJ1-5

CDR3nt: TGTGCTAGTGGATCCGTCCCGGGGACTGAAGCTTTCTTT
CDR3aa: CASGSVPGTEAFF
v_gene: TRBV12-5
d_gene: .
abundance: .
j_gene: TRBJ1-1

CDR3nt: TGTGCCAGCAGTTCTACTAGCGGCCGTAACAATGAGCAGTTCTTC
CDR3aa: CASSSTSGRNNEQFF
v_gene: TRBV28
d_gene: TRBD2
abundance: .
j_gene: TRBJ2-1

CDR3nt: TGTGCCAGCTCACCCCCGGGGGAGGCGATAGCTGGAAACACCATATATTTT
CDR3aa: CASSPPGEAIAGNTIYF
v_gene: TRBV18
d_gene: .
abundance: .
j_gene: TRBJ1-3

CDR3nt: TGTGCCAGCAGAGCGCAGGGAGGAACCGGGGAGCTGTTTTTT
CDR3aa: CASRAQGGTGELFF
v_gene: TRBV7-2
d_gene: .
abundance: .
j_gene: TRBJ2-2

CDR3nt: TGTGCCAGCAGTTTATTAGCCGGGACAGCCCTGAATCAGCCCCAGCATTTT
CDR3aa: CASSLLAGTALNQPQHF
v_gene: TRBV27
d_gene: TRBD1
abundance: .
j_gene: TRBJ1-5

CDR3nt: TGCGCCAGCAGTGCACATCTCGGACAGGGACTTAATGAGCAGTTCTTC
CDR3aa: CASSAHLGQGLNEQFF
v_gene: TRBV10-1
d_gene: TRBD1
abundance: .
j_gene: TRBJ2-1

CDR3nt: TGCGCCAGCAGCTTTCAGGCCGCGTACCAAGAGACCCAGTACTTC
CDR3aa: CASSFQAAYQETQYF
v_gene: TRBV5-1
d_gene: .
abundance: .
j_gene: TRBJ2-5

CDR3nt: TGTGCCAGTAGCCTAAAGCCCGGGGGAAGCACAGATACGCAGTATTTT
CDR3aa: CASSLKPGGSTDTQYF
v_gene: TRBV19
d_gene: .
abundance: once
j_gene: TRBJ2-3

CDR3nt: TGTGCCAGCAGTTACAGCGGGGGGGCCGGGACCGGGGAGCTGTTTTTT
CDR3aa: CASSYSGGAGTGELFF
v_gene: TRBV7-2
d_gene: TRBD2
abundance: .
j_gene: TRBJ2-2

CDR3nt: TGTGCCAGCAGTCAGGGACTTAGCTCCTACGAGCAGTACTTC
CDR3aa: CASSQGLSSYEQYF
v_gene: TRBV2
d_gene: .
abundance: .
j_gene: TRBJ2-7

CDR3nt: TGTGCCAGCAGACCACTGGGGGACACCGGCTACACCTTC
CDR3aa: CASRPLGDTGYTF
v_gene: TRBV27
d_gene: .
abundance: .
j_gene: TRBJ1-2

CDR3nt: TGTGCCAGCAGCGTATTGAAAAAGGGGGTTGACACTGAAGCTTTCTTT
CDR3aa: CASSVLKKGVDTEAFF
v_gene: TRBV9
d_gene: .
abundance: few
j_gene: TRBJ1-1

CDR3nt: TGTGCCAGCAGTGACGGAGCTGGAAACACCATATATTTT
CDR3aa: CASSDGAGNTIYF
v_gene: TRBV2
d_gene: .
abundance: .
j_gene: TRBJ1-3

CDR3nt: TGTGCCAGCAGCTTGGTCAGGGCCAACTATGGCTACACCTTC
CDR3aa: CASSLVRANYGYTF
v_gene: TRBV5-8
d_gene: .
abundance: .
j_gene: TRBJ1-2

CDR3nt: TGTGCCTGGGCACAGGGAACTAATGAAAAACTGTTTTTT
CDR3aa: CAWAQGTNEKLFF
v_gene: TRBV30
d_gene: .
abundance: .
j_gene: TRBJ1-4

CDR3nt: TGTGCCAGCAGGGGCCTCCGGGACAGCCGCTACGAGCAGTACTTC
CDR3aa: CASRGLRDSRYEQYF
v_gene: TRBV28
d_gene: TRBD1
abundance: once
j_gene: TRBJ2-7

CDR3nt: TGTGCCTGGAGTCCGCCGGGACAGGGTAATTCACCCCTCCACTTT
CDR3aa: CAWSPPGQGNSPLHF
v_gene: TRBV30
d_gene: TRBD1
abundance: few
j_gene: TRBJ1-6

CDR3nt: TGTGCCAGCAGCATAGGGGGCTACGAGCAGTACTTC
CDR3aa: CASSIGGYEQYF
v_gene: TRBV3-1/TRBV3-2
d_gene: .
abundance: .
j_gene: TRBJ2-7

CDR3nt: TGTGCCAGCAGCCAAGCGGTCGGGGTTGAGCAGTTCTTC
CDR3aa: CASSQAVGVEQFF
v_gene: TRBV3-1/TRBV3-2
d_gene: .
abundance: .
j_gene: TRBJ2-1

CDR3nt: TGTGCCACCAGCCGGACAGGCGCCAATTCACCCCTCCACTTT
CDR3aa: CATSRTGANSPLHF
v_gene: TRBV15
d_gene: TRBD1
abundance: .
j_gene: TRBJ1-6

CDR3nt: TGTGCCTGGGCAAGGGAGCAGGGGGCTTACAATGAGCAGTTCTTC
CDR3aa: CAWAREQGAYNEQFF
v_gene: TRBV30
d_gene: TRBD1
abundance: .
j_gene: TRBJ2-1

CDR3nt: TGTGCCAGCAGCCAGGGTCGACAGGGACAAGGATCACCCCTCCACTTT
CDR3aa: CASSQGRQGQGSPLHF
v_gene: TRBV7-3
d_gene: TRBD1
abundance: few
j_gene: TRBJ1-6

CDR3nt: TGTGCCAGCAGCCAGAAGACAACCACTGAAGCTTTCTTT
CDR3aa: CASSQKTTTEAFF
v_gene: TRBV3-1/TRBV3-2
d_gene: .
abundance: .
j_gene: TRBJ1-1

CDR3nt: TGTGCTAGTGGTCCCAGGGTCGCGACAGGTGGCTCTGGGGCCAACGTCCTGACTTTC
CDR3aa: CASGPRVATGGSGANVLTF
v_gene: TRBV12-5
d_gene: .
abundance: .
j_gene: TRBJ2-6

CDR3nt: TGTGCCAGCAGTCCTGAGGGTAAACAGCCCCAGCATTTT
CDR3aa: CASSPEGKQPQHF
v_gene: TRBV2
d_gene: .
abundance: .
j_gene: TRBJ1-5

CDR3nt: TGTGCCAGTAGCTACAGGGGGCCCAAAAACATTCAGTACTTC
CDR3aa: CASSYRGPKNIQYF
v_gene: TRBV19
d_gene: TRBD1
abundance: .
j_gene: TRBJ2-4

CDR3nt: TGTGCCAGCAGCTTAGGGTCCGGGGTAAATGAAAAACTGTTTTTT
CDR3aa: CASSLGSGVNEKLFF
v_gene: TRBV7-7
d_gene: .
abundance: .
j_gene: TRBJ1-4

CDR3nt: TGCAGTGCTAGTATCGGGACAGGGAAATACGAGCAGTACTTC
CDR3aa: CSASIGTGKYEQYF
v_gene: TRBV20-1
d_gene: TRBD1
abundance: .
j_gene: TRBJ2-7